This T cell receptor (beta chain) was recorded in a study of monozygotic twins with inflammatory bowel disease. The team made cDNA by running eight separate reactions for each sample. TCRdb reprocessed the 5' RACE reads; each CDR3 protein has one entry and no DNA is given. Its listing shows around 400,000 distinct CDR3 sequences. CDR1 is SGHTA, CDR2 FQGNSA, per germline. The CDR3 runs to 19 residues. The sequenced material came from blood. The sequence came from a human donor with ulcerative colitis or Crohn's disease, or a healthy co-twin of an affected twin (not recorded which). This chain links TRBV7-2 with TRBJ2-3; as DNA is missing, the TRBD2 call by TCRdb cannot be tested. The CDR3 reads CASSFATSGYGFGADTQYF. The complete variable domain, with remaining parts taken from reference TRBV7-2 and TRBJ2-3, reads GAGVSQSPSNKVTEKGKDVELRCDPISGHTALYWYRQSLGQGLEFLIYFQGNSAPDKSGLPSDRFSAERTGGSVSTLTIQRTQQEDSAVYLCASSFATSGYGFGADTQYFGPGTRLTVL.